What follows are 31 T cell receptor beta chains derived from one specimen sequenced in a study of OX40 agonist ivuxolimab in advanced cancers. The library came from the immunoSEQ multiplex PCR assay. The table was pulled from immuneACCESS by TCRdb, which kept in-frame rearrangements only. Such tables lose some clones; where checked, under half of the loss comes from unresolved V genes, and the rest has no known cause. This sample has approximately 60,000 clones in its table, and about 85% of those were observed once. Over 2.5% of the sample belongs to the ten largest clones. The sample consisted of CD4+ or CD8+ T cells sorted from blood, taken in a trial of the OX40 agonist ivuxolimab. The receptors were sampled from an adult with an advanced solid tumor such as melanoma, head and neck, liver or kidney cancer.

CDR3 in DNA: TGTGCCAGCAGTTCGTTCCGACTACAAAGTACAGATACGCAGTATTTT. Encoded protein: CASSSFRLQSTDTQYF. The J gene is TRBJ2-3, the V gene TRBV27; the D gene is possibly TRBD2 (5 bases). Between the trimmed V and J ends, which lost 4 bases and 3 bases, there was a span of 17 bases. Germline V lookup: CDR1 MNHEY, CDR2 SMNVEV (reference sequence). The CDR3 contains 16 residues.

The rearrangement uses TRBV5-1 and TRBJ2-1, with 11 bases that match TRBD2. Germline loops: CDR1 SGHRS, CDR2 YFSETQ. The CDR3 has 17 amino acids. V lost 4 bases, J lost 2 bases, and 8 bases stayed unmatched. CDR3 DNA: TGCGCCAGCAGCCGCACAGGGACTAGCGGAGCCTACAATGAGCAGTTCTTC. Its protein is CASSRTGTSGAYNEQFF.

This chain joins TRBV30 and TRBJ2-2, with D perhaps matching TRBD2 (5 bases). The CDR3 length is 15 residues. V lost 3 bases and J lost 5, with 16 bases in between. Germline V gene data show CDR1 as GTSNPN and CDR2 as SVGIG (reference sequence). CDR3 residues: CAWRAAGSGTGELFF. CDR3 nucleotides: TGTGCCTGGAGGGCTGCTGGGAGCGGAACCGGGGAGCTGTTTTTT.

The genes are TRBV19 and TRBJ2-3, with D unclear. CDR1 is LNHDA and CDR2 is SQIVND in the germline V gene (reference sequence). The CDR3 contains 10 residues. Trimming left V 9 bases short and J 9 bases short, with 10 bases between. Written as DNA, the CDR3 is TGTGCCAGCGGAAGAGAAACGCAGTATTTT. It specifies CASGRETQYF.

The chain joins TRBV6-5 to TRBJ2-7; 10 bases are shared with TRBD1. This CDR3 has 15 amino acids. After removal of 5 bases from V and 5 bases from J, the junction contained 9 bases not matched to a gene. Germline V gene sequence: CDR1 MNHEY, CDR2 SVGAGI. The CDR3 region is CASSHRDRGGHEQYF. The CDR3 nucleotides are TGTGCCAGCAGTCACCGGGACAGGGGTGGCCACGAGCAGTACTTC.

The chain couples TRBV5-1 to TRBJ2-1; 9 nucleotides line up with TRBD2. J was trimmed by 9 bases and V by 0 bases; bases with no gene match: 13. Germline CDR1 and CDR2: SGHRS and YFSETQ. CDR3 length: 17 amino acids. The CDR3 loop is CASSLAGAGGGPGEQFF. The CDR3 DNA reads TGCGCCAGCAGCTTGGCCGGAGCGGGGGGCGGGCCTGGTGAGCAGTTCTTC.

The CDR3: CASRSTNYEQYF. The CDR3 DNA follows: TGCGCCAGCAGGTCCACAAACTACGAGCAGTACTTC. The chain combines TRBV5-1 with TRBJ2-7; no firm D call. This CDR3 comprises 12 residues. V was shortened by 5 bases and J by 3 bases, with 9 bases between the two germline ends. Germline V CDR1 and CDR2: SGHRS, YFSETQ. Filled out from reference TRBV5-1 and TRBJ2-7, the complete variable domain reads KAGVTQTPRYLIKTRGQQVTLSCSPISGHRSVSWYQQTPGQGLQFLFEYFSETQRNKGNFPGRFSGRQFSNSRSEMNVSTLELGDSALYLCASRSTNYEQYFGPGTRLTVT.

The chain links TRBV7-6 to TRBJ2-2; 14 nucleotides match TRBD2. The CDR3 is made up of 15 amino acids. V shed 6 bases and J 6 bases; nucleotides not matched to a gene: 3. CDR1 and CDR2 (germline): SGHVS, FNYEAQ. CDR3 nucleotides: TGTGCCAGCAGACAGACTAGCGGGAGGGCCGGGGAGCTGTTTTTT. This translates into CASRQTSGRAGELFF. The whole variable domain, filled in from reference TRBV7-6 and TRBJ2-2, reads GAGVSQSPRYKVTKRGQDVALRCDPISGHVSLYWYRQALGQGPEFLTYFNYEAQQDKSGLPNDRFSAERPEGSISTLTIQRTEQRDSAMYRCASRQTSGRAGELFFGEGSRLTVL.

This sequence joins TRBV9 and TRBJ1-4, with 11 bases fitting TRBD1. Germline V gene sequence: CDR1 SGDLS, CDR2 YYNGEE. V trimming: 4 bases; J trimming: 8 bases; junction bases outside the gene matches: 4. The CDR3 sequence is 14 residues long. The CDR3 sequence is CASSNRDRGEKLFF. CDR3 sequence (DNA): TGTGCCAGCAGCAACCGGGACAGGGGGGAAAAACTGTTTTTT. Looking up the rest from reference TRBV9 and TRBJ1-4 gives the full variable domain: DSGVTQTPKHLITATGQRVTLRCSPRSGDLSVYWYQQSLDQGLQFLIQYYNGEERAKGNILERFSAQQFPDLHSELNLSSLELGDSALYFCASSNRDRGEKLFFGSGTQLSVL.

The CDR3 coding sequence is TGCGCCAGCAGCTTGGGTGGGGTCTCCCCACAGTTCTTC. Protein sequence: CASSLGGVSPQFF. The rearrangement uses TRBV5-1 and TRBJ2-1; D remains ambiguous. There are 13 residues in the CDR3. The V and J ends lost 0 bases and 13 bases respectively, with 14 bases between them. From germline, CDR1 is SGHRS and CDR2 YFSETQ.

This CDR3 reads CASSVESGGDTQYF. CDR3 bases: TGTGCCAGCAGCGTAGAGAGTGGGGGAGATACGCAGTATTTT. The chain uses TRBV9 and TRBJ2-3; D tentatively fits TRBD1 or TRBD2 (5 bases each). V was cut by 0 bases and J by 5 bases, with 10 bases left in between. Germline CDR1 and CDR2: SGDLS and YYNGEE. The CDR3 extends over 14 amino acids. Filled out from reference TRBV9 and TRBJ2-3, the complete variable domain reads DSGVTQTPKHLITATGQRVTLRCSPRSGDLSVYWYQQSLDQGLQFLIQYYNGEERAKGNILERFSAQQFPDLHSELNLSSLELGDSALYFCASSVESGGDTQYFGPGTRLTVL.

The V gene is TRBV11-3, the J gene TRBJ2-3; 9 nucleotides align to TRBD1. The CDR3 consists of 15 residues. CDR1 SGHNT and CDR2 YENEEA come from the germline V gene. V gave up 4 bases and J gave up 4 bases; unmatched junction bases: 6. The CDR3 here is CASSSGDRAADTQYF. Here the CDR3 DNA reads TGTGCCAGCAGCTCGGGGGACAGGGCGGCAGATACGCAGTATTTT.

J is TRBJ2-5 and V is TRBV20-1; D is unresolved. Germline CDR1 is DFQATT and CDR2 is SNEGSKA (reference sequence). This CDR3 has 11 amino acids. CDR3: CRCLLGETQYF. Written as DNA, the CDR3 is TGCAGATGTCTTTTGGGGGAGACCCAGTACTTC.

CDR3 sequence reads: CASSSRHGTTNVHYEQYF. Written as DNA, the CDR3 is TGTGCCAGCAGCTCCAGGCACGGGACTACTAATGTGCACTACGAGCAGTACTTC. The V call is TRBV7-2, the J call TRBJ2-7; the match to TRBD2 covers 7 bases. Germline V lookup: CDR1 SGHTA, CDR2 FQGNSA. The V segment lost 4 bases and the J segment 3 bases; nucleotides outside the gene matches: 18. CDR3 length: 18 residues.

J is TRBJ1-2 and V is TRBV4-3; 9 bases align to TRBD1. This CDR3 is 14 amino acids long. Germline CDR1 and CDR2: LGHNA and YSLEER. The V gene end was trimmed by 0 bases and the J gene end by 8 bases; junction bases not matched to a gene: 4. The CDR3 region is CASSQDRTGAGYTF. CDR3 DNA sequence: TGCGCCAGCAGCCAAGATCGGACAGGGGCGGGCTACACCTTC.

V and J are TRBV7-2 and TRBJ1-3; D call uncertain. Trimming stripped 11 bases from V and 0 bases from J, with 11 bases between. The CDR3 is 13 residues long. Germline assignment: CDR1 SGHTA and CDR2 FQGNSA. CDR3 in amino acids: CASGSDSGNTIYF. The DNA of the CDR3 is TGTGCCTCGGGCAGCGACTCTGGAAACACCATATATTTT. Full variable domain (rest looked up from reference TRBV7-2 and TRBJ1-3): GAGVSQSPSNKVTEKGKDVELRCDPISGHTALYWYRQSLGQGLEFLIYFQGNSAPDKSGLPSDRFSAERTGGSVSTLTIQRTQQEDSAVYLCASGSDSGNTIYFGEGSWLTVV.

The DNA of the CDR3 is TGTGCCAGCAGGCCCCGGGGACAGAGGAACACTGAAGCTTTCTTT. Amino acid sequence: CASRPRGQRNTEAFF. The rearrangement joins TRBV7-8 to TRBJ1-1, with 7 nucleotides matching TRBD1. This CDR3 has 15 amino acids. With V trimmed by 6 bases and J by 1 base, 8 bases remained unmatched. Germline V lookup: CDR1 SGHVS, CDR2 FQNEAQ.

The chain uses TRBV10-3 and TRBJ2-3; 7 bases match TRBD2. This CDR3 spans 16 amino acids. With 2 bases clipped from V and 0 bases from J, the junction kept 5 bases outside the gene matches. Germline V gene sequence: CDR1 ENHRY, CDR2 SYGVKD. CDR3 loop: CAISEKLGGSTDTQYF. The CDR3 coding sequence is TGTGCCATCAGTGAGAAACTGGGAGGGAGCACAGATACGCAGTATTTT.

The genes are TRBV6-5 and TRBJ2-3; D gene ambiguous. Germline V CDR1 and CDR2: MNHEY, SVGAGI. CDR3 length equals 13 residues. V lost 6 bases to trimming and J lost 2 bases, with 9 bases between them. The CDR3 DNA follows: TGTGCCAGCAGCCATCTAGACACAGATACGCAGTATTTT. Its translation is CASSHLDTDTQYF.

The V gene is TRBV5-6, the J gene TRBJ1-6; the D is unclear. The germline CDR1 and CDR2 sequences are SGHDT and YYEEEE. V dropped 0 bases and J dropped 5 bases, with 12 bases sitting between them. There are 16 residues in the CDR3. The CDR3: CASSLDRRPNNSPLHF. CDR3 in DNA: TGTGCCAGCAGCTTGGACCGACGGCCCAATAATTCACCCCTCCACTTT. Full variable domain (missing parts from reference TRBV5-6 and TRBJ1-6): DAGVTQSPTHLIKTRGQQVTLRCSPKSGHDTVSWYQQALGQGPQFIFQYYEEEERQRGNFPDRFSGHQFPNYSSELNVNALLLGDSALYLCASSLDRRPNNSPLHFGNGTRLTVT.

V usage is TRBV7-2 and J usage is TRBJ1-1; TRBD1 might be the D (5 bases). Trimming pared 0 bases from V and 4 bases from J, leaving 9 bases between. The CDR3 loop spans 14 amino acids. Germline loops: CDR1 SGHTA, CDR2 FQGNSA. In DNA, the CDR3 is TGTGCCAGCAGCTTAGCGCTGGGGGGCACTGAAGCTTTCTTT. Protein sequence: CASSLALGGTEAFF.

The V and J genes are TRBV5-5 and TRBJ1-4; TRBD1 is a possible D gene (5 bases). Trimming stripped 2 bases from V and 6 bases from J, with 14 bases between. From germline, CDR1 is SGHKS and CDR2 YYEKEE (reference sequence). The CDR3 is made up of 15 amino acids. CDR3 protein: CASSLPGAGYEKLFF. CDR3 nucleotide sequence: TGTGCCAGCAGCTTACCCGGGGCAGGGTATGAAAAACTGTTTTTT.

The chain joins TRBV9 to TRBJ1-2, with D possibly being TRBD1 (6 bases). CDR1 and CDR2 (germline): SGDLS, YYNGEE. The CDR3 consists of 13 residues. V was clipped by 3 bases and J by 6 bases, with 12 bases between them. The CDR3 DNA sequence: TGTGCCAGCAGCGGAACAGGGTTCGATGGCTACACCTTC. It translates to CASSGTGFDGYTF.

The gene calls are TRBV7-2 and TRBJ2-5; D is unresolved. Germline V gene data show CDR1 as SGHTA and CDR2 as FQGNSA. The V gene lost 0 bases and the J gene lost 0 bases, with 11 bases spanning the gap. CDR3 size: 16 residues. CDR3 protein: CASSLAVVADQETQYF. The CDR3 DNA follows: TGTGCCAGCAGCTTAGCTGTTGTTGCAGACCAAGAGACCCAGTACTTC. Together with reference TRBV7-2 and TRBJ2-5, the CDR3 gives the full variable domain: GAGVSQSPSNKVTEKGKDVELRCDPISGHTALYWYRQSLGQGLEFLIYFQGNSAPDKSGLPSDRFSAERTGGSVSTLTIQRTQQEDSAVYLCASSLAVVADQETQYFGPGTRLLVL.

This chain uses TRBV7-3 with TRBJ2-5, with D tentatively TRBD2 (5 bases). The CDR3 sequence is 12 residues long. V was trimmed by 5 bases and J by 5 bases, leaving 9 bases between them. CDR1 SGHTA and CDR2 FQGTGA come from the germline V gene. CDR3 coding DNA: TGTGCCAGCAGCCAAGGCGGGGAGACCCAGTACTTC. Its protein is CASSQGGETQYF.

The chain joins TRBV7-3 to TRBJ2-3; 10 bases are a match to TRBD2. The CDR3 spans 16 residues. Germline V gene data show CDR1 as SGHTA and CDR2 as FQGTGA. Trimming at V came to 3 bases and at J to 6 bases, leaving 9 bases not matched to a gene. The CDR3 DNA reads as TGTGCCAGCAGCTTTAGCGGGGGGCCTCGGATCGATACGCAGTATTTT. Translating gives CASSFSGGPRIDTQYF.

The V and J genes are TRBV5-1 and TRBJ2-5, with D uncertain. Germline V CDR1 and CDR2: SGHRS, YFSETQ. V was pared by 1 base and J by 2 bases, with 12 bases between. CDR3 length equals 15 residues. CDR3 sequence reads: CASSLYRAEQETQYF. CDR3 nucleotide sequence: TGCGCCAGCAGCTTGTACCGGGCAGAGCAAGAGACCCAGTACTTC.

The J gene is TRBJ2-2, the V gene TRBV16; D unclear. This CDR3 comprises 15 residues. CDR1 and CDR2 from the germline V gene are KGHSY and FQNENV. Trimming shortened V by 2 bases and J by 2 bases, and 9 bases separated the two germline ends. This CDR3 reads CASSQNGANTGELFF. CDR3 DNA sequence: TGTGCCAGCAGCCAAAACGGCGCTAACACCGGGGAGCTGTTTTTT.

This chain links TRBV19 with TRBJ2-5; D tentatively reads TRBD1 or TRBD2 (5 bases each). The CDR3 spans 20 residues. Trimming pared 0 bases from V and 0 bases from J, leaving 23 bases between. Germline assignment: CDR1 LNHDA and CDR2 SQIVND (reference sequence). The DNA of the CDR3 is TGTGCCAGTAGTATAGAAACTCCGGGACCTCGGTTCAGGTACCAAGAGACCCAGTACTTC. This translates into CASSIETPGPRFRYQETQYF.

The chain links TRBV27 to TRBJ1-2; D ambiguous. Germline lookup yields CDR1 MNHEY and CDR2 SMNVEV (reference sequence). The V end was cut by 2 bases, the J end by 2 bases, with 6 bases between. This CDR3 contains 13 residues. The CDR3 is CASSLRQNYGYTF. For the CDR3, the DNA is TGTGCCAGCAGTTTAAGACAAAACTATGGCTACACCTTC.

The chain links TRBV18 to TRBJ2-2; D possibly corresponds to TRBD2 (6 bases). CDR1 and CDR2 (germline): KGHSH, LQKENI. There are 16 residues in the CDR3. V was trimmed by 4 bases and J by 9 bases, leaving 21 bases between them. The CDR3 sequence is CASSLPRGTVPRELFF. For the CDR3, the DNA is TGTGCCAGCTCACTCCCCCGAGGGACTGTGCCTAGGGAGCTGTTTTTT.